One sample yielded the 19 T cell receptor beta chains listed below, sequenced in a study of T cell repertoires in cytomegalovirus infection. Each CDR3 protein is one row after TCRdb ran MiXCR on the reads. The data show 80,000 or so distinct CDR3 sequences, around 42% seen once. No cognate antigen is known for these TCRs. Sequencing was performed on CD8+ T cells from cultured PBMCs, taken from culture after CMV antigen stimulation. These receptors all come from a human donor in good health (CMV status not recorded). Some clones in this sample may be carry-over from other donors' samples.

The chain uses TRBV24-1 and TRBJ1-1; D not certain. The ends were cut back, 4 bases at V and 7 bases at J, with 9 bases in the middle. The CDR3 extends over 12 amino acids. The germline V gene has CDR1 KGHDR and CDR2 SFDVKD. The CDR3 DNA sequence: TGTGCCACCAGTGACGGAGGACTTGAAGCTTTCTTT. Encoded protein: CATSDGGLEAFF.

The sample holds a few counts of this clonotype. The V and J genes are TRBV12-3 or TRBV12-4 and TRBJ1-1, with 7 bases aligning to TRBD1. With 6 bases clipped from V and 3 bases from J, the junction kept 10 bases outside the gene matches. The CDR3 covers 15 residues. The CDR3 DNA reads TGTGCCAGCAGGGGCTCACAGGGGATAGACACTGAAGCTTTCTTT. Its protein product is CASRGSQGIDTEAFF.

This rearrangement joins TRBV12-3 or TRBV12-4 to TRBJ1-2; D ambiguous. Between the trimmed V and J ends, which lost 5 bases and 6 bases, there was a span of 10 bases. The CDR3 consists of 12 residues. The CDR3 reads CASSPIAHGYTF. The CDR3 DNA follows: TGTGCCAGCAGTCCGATTGCGCATGGCTACACCTTC.

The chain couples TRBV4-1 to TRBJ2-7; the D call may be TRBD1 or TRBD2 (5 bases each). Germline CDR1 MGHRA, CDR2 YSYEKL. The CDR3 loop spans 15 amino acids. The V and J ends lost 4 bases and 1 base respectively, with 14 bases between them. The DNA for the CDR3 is TGCGCCAGCAGCCTTCAAGGGACCGTTTCCTACGAGCAGTACTTC. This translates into CASSLQGTVSYEQYF.

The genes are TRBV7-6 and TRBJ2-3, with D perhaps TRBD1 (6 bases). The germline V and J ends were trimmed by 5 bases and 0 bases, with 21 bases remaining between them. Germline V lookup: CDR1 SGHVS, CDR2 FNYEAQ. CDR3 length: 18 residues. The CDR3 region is CASSPTPPRTDSTDTQYF. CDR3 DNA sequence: TGTGCCAGCAGCCCAACACCCCCCCGGACAGACAGCACAGATACGCAGTATTTT. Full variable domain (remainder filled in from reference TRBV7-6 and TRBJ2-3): GAGVSQSPRYKVTKRGQDVALRCDPISGHVSLYWYRQALGQGPEFLTYFNYEAQQDKSGLPNDRFSAERPEGSISTLTIQRTEQRDSAMYRCASSPTPPRTDSTDTQYFGPGTRLTVL.

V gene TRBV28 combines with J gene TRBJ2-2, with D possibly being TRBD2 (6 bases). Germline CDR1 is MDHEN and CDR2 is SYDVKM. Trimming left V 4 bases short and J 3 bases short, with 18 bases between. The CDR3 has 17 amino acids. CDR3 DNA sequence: TGTGCCAGCAGTTCACCCCCGTGGAGGGCTGACACCGGGGAGCTGTTTTTT. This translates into CASSSPPWRADTGELFF.

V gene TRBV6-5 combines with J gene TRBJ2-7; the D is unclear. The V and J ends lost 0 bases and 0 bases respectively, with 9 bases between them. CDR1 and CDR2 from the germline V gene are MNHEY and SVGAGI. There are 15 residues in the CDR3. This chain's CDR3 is CASSYSEPASYEQYF. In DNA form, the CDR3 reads TGTGCCAGCAGTTACTCGGAACCGGCCTCCTACGAGCAGTACTTC.

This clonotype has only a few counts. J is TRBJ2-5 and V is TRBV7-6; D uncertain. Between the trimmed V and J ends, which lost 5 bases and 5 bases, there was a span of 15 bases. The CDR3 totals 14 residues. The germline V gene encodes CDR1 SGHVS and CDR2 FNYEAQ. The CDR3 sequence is CASSPARDQETQYF. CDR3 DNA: TGTGCCAGCAGCCCAGCCCGTGATCAGGAGACCCAGTACTTC.

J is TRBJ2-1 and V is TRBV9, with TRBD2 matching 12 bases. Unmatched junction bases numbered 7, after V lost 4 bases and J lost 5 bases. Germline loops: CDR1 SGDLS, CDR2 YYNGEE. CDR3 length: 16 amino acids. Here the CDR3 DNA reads TGTGCCAGCAGCTTTCCGACTAGCGGGGGTGACAATGAGCAGTTCTTC. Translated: CASSFPTSGGDNEQFF.

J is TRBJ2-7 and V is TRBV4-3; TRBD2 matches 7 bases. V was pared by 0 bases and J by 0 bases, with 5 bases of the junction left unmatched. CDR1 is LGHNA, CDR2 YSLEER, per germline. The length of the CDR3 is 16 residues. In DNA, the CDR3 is TGCGCCAGCAGCCAAGAGTGGCGGGGGAGCTCCTACGAGCAGTACTTC. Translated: CASSQEWRGSSYEQYF.

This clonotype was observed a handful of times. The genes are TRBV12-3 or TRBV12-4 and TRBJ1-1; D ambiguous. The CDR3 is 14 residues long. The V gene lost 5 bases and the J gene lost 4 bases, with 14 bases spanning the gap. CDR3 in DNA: TGTGCCAGCAGTGCCTGGAGCGACGGCACTGAAGCTTTCTTT. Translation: CASSAWSDGTEAFF.

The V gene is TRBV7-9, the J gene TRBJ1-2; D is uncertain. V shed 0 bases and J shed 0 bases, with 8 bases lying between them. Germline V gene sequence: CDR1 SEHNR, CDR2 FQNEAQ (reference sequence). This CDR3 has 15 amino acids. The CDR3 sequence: CASSLALLANYGYTF. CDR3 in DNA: TGTGCCAGCAGCTTAGCGCTTCTAGCTAACTATGGCTACACCTTC.

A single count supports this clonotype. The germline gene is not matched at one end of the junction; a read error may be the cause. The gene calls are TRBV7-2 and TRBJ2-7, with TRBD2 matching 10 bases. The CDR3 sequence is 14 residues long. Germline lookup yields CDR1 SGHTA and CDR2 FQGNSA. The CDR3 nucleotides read TGTGCCAACAGCTTAGCACTAGCGGGGTTTGAGCAGTACTTC. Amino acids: CANSLALAGFEQYF.

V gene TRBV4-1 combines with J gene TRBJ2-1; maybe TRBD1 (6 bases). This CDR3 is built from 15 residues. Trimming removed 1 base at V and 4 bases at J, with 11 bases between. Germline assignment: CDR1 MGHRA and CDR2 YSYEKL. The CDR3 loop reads CASSQVGGSYNEQFF. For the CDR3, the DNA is TGCGCCAGCAGCCAAGTTGGGGGCTCGTACAATGAGCAGTTCTTC.

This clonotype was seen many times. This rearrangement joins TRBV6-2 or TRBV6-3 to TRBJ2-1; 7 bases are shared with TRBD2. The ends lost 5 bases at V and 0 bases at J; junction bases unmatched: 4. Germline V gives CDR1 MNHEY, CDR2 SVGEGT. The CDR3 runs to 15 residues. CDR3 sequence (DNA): TGTGCCAGCAGTCCCCTAGCGGACTCCTACAATGAGCAGTTCTTC. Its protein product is CASSPLADSYNEQFF.

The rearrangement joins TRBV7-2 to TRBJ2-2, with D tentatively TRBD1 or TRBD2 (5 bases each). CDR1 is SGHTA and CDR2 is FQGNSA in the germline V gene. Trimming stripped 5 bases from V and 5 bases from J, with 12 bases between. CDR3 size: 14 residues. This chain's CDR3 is CASSPGTFTGELFF. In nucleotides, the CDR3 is TGTGCCAGCAGCCCCGGGACCTTTACCGGGGAGCTGTTTTTT.

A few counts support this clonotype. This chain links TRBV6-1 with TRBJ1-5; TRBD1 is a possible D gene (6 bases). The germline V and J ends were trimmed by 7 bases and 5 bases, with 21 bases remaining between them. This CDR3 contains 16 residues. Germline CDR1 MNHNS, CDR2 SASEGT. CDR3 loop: CASTSGPGARDQPQHF. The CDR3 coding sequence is TGTGCCAGCACATCGGGCCCAGGGGCCCGCGATCAGCCCCAGCATTTT.

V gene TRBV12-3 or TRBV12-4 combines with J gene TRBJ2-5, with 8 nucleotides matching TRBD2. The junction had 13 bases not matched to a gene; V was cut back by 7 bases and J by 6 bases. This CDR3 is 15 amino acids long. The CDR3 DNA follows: TGTGCCAGCACCCAGCTACCAGCGGGGGAAAAGACCCAGTACTTC. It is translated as CASTQLPAGEKTQYF.

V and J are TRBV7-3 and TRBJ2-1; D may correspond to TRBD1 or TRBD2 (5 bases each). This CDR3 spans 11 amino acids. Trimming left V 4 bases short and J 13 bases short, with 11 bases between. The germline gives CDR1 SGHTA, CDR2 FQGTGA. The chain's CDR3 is CASSSTRDQFF. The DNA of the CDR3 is TGTGCCAGCAGCTCCACACGGGACCAGTTCTTC.